This TCR beta chain comes out of a study of blood T cell repertoires in COVID-19. Germline trimming cut 5 bases from V and 8 bases from J; bases unmatched to any gene: 7. Germline V CDR1 and CDR2: SGHRS, YFSETQ. There are 15 residues in the CDR3. Profiled with immunoSEQ multiplex PCR; TCRdb holds only in-frame clones, not every one. The table includes under 350,000 clones, approximately 83% detected once. The rearrangement uses TRBV5-1 and TRBJ2-1; 13 nucleotides line up with TRBD2. This sequence was found in a woman aged 70 to 79 with acute or convalescent COVID-19. The sequenced sample consisted of peripheral blood. This CDR3 reads CASRSGLAGDDEQFF. The CDR3 nucleotides are TGCGCCAGCAGATCCGGACTAGCGGGGGATGATGAGCAGTTCTTC.